This T cell receptor (beta chain) originates from a study of cytomegalovirus exposure and HLA in healthy donors. Notes on the study in general: Some segments of the V type, notably TRBV6-2 and TRBV6-3, were excluded as indistinguishable.

60 Vbeta and 13 Jbeta primers were used in PCR. Generated by immunoSEQ multiplex PCR, the TCRdb table keeps only in-frame clones and is missing some. The repertoire holds around 130,000 clones, 81% seen once, with less than 2.5% in the top ten. In the case of this clone: The antigen remains undetermined.

Each of the donors was a healthy bone marrow donor. The CDR3 is 13 residues long. Germline loops: CDR1 SGHTA, CDR2 FQGNSA. The V end lost 8 bases, the J end lost 12 bases, and 17 bases lay between the germline ends. The sequence came from a woman in her 40s in good health and CMV-seronegative. The chain recombines TRBV7-2 with TRBJ2-6; D is perhaps TRBD1 (6 bases). The sample comprised PBMCs. CDR3 protein: CASYAQGPGVLTF. CDR3 DNA: TGTGCCAGCTACGCCCAGGGGCCAGGCGTCCTGACTTTC.